This note documents a single TCR beta chain sequence. Its antigen is unknown. The CDR3 spans 15 residues. The V end was cut by 3 bases, the J end by 0 bases, with 13 bases between. Germline values: CDR1 SGHNT, CDR2 YYREEE (reference sequence). As every portion of the isolated RNA was reverse transcribed, the sequencing read expressed TCRB transcripts. Produced via immunoSEQ multiplex PCR; TCRdb's table is partial and in-frame only. The sample has over 150,000 clones; approximately 7.8% are singletons. The data were obtained in a study of beta chain features in type 1 diabetes. About the study: In all, around 100,000,000 sorted cells from all samples were analyzed.

Broader study findings: Within each of all four CD4+ subsets, Type 1 diabetes patients had TCRB CDR3s that were moderately but significantly shorter. VDJ junctions sequenced from type 1 diabetes patients showed fewer insertions and more deletions.

The origin of this receptor is a woman aged 40 to 50 with type 1 diabetes. Sequencing was done on a sample of central memory CD4+ T cells from blood. The chain is built from TRBV5-4 and TRBJ2-7; the D gene is possibly TRBD2 (6 bases). The CDR3 sequence is CASSSGLSSSYEQYF. For the CDR3, the DNA is TGTGCCAGCAGCTCGGGACTCTCGAGCTCCTACGAGCAGTACTTC.